This paragraph reports one T cell receptor beta chain. V lost 1 base, J lost 5 bases, and 15 bases lay in between. This CDR3 comprises 16 residues. Looked up from germline, CDR1 is LGHNA and CDR2 is YNFKEQ. In the study's own analysis: Reference gene primer amplification gave estimated nucleated cell counts. The assay was immunoSEQ multiplex PCR, and TCRdb's table has in-frame clones only and misses some. V and J calls and clone size come straight from that table; D and trimming were deduced from the DNA. The sample carries more than 110,000 clones, roughly 76% recorded once. This sample is drawn from a study of blood T cell repertoires in COVID-19.

The sequencing input was peripheral blood. The sequence came from a man older than 75 with acute or convalescent COVID-19. The rearrangement links TRBV4-2 to TRBJ2-1; D is possibly TRBD2 (6 bases). CDR3 DNA: TGTGCCAGCAGCCAAGTTCGGCTAGCGTTTGACAATGAGCAGTTCTTC. Amino acid sequence: CASSQVRLAFDNEQFF.